The sequence of this T cell receptor (beta chain) was determined in a study of cytomegalovirus exposure and HLA in healthy donors (dated by TCRdb to about 2017). Broadly, across the study: An earlier analysis of roughly 630 of the donors reported roughly 270 Gb of sequence data and around 110 million unique TCR beta sequences from 190 million or so T cells. The study used immunosequencing to profile the T cell repertoires of several hundred subjects and linked those repertoires to cytomegalovirus serostatus. Genome-wide SNP genotypes for about 65% of the roughly 670 donors were used in a later genetic analysis, which treated that subset as a discovery cohort. An early release covering over 500 HLA-typed donors comprised 250 to 350 gigabases of sequencing data and some 79 million unique TCR sequences. In a later analysis, previously published TCR beta repertoires from 666 donors were re-analyzed and high-resolution HLA genotyping was added so that TCR occurrence patterns could be studied. Of the 300 to 500 genotyped donors, less than 90% were placed in the genetic ancestry cluster associated with self-reported Caucasian donors. Every repertoire in the discovery cohort had been generated on one and the same sequencing platform. Rather than using new phenotypic data, the later analysis identified candidate immune exposures from TCR beta sequences and from how often those sequences occurred across donors. In addition to the first cohort of approximately 650 subjects, a separate validation cohort of approximately 130 different subjects was used. Class I and class II HLA loci were covered by the typing at four-digit resolution. On average, roughly 240,000 unique TCR beta nucleotide sequences were sequenced per donor among 350 to 400 genotyped donors of the cohort, with 15% to 20% of those sequences being non-productive. The number of typed donors differed by locus: about 620-640 for A, B, C, DRB1 and DQB1; roughly 510 for DQA1; roughly 600 for DPA1; and around 470 for DPB1. The aim of the study was to test whether cataloging public T cell receptors could identify signatures of past pathogen exposure. An earlier analysis of more than 450 of the donors used high-throughput TCR beta sequencing to judge whether each TCR beta V gene segment behaved as functional or pseudogenic. Because of strong linkage in the cohort, a handful of DR-DQ haplotypes were treated as single units for association and clustering. Donor age, sex, ethnicity and CMV serostatus were compiled together with the repertoire data. The study combined high-throughput TCR immunosequencing, statistical association of individual TCRs with disease status, and machine learning to predict cytomegalovirus infection status. General findings and caveats noted by the study authors: The classifier was reported to diagnose cytomegalovirus status with high specificity and sensitivity in both the original and validation cohorts. In a later analysis, the rate of TCR association differed among HLA loci, with DRB1 alleles having the most associated TCRs and HLA-C alleles having the fewest. Specific HLA alleles were associated with 15,000 to 20,000 TCR beta sequences at a false discovery rate of 0.05 in a later analysis. Because counts were too low, some 16 rarely observed V segments, including chromosome 9 orphons, were excluded from the earlier analysis of about 500 of the donors. According to the authors, the approach could potentially be generalized to other disease states and immunological phenotypes. While some public TCRs were present in many individuals, most TCR sequences turned up only very rarely across donors. The presence/absence analyses assumed that sequencing depth was roughly uniform across donors, and that assumption may not be true. According to a later genetic analysis, donors in an Asian-associated ancestry cluster had fewer N-insertions in productive TCRs than the approximately 700-donor mean. In a later analysis, HLA-associated TCR beta chains were found to be more clonally expanded and to have lower generation probabilities than equally common non-associated chains. The study listed 150 to 200 TCR beta chains as associated with cytomegalovirus. The only immune exposure information available for the cohort was CMV serostatus. The 87-base-pair reads could not distinguish some IMGT-functional V segments, including TRBV6-2 and TRBV6-3, so those segments were excluded. A group of highly shared sequence variants was considered likely to be a technical artifact of the sequencing pipeline. The cohort was sequenced for TCR beta chains only, and without alpha or paired-chain data the features that could be detected were limited. Assigning TCR associations to individual alleles was difficult when HLA alleles, especially DR and DQ, strongly co-occurred. A later genetic analysis associated a missense DCLRE1C variant with V-gene and J-gene trimming of TCR beta chains, and an independent cohort replicated the association. A few of the identified cytomegalovirus-associated TCR beta chains were confirmed in vitro to be specific for cytomegalovirus antigens. A further reported finding was that TCR beta sequences accurately predicted the HLA-A and HLA-B alleles for most subjects in the first cohort. Because HLA typing was missing for some donors at each locus, association tests included only the typed subset. In an earlier analysis of over 550 of the donors, most TCR beta V segments were observed in productive rearrangements about 87% or about 30% of the time, broadly matching IMGT annotations. Most CMV-associated TCR beta chains appeared to be HLA-restricted in a later analysis, and the HLA associations seemed to be driven largely by CMV exposure. In a later analysis, several top co-occurrence clusters were reported to appear linked to parvovirus B19, influenza, CMV and Epstein-Barr virus. Correlated functional status among segregating V segments might be attributable to linkage disequilibrium, but an unknown experimental factor could not be ruled out.

The library was made by the immunoSEQ multiplex PCR assay. For the multiplex PCR, a mixture combining 60 forward primers for TCR Vbeta segments and 13 reverse primers for TCR Jbeta segments was used. Amplification of the CDR3 region of rearranged TCR beta genes was performed with a multiplex PCR assay on genomic DNA. The amplified TCR beta libraries were sequenced on the Illumina HiSeq System as 87-base-pair reads. The source study handled its data this way. A later analysis counted tens of millions of unique TCR beta chains across the 550 to 750 repertoires, and some 12 million of these chains were shared by at least two donors. Raw reads were error-corrected and collapsed into unique sequences by a nearest-neighbor algorithm in which closely related sequences were merged to remove PCR and sequencing errors. Alignment of CDR3 sequences to IMGT reference sequences was used to assign V, D and J gene segments. For a sequence to be retained, a match of at least six nucleotides was required to both a V gene segment and a J gene segment. A rearrangement was called productive if the CDR3 had no stop codons and remained in frame with V and J, and every other rearrangement was called non-productive. CDR3 was defined by IMGT convention, running from the second conserved V-encoded cysteine to the conserved J-encoded phenylalanine. The earlier analysis of some 540 of the donors excluded any sequence lacking an unambiguous match to a single V gene segment. An earlier analysis of a few hundred of the donors called V segments functional above 56.7% productive rearrangements and segregating when the between-donor standard deviation exceeded 5%. A statistical classification framework was built to diagnose cytomegalovirus status from the catalog of TCR beta chain sequences. V and J gene assignment, in a later analysis, came from comparing TCR nucleotide sequences with IMGT/GENE-DB human TR gene sequences. A later analysis assigned CDR3 sequences and most-parsimonious VDJ recombination scenarios with the TCRdist pipeline. A later analysis defined each TCR beta chain by its CDR3 amino acid sequence plus V-gene family, and excluded reads lacking a unique V-gene family. In a later analysis, around 650 highly shared, low-generation-probability nucleotide sequences were removed to address suspected cross-contamination and a sequencing artifact. In a later analysis, a clonal expansion index was calculated for each public chain from normalized within-repertoire ranks of inferred template counts. In a later analysis, generation probabilities were computed using a VDJ recombination model fitted to out-of-frame rearrangements, and the results were checked against IGoR. A later analysis scored TCR-TCR, TCR-HLA and TCR-CMV co-occurrence with hypergeometric tests, applying a repertoire-size bias correction to TCR pairs. False discovery rates were estimated in a later analysis by permuting HLA or CMV assignments 20 times. In a later analysis, co-occurring TCRs were grouped using DBSCAN, with TCRdist sequence similarity added in when clustering inside HLA-allele-positive subsets. For co-occurrence clustering, repertoires with fewer than 30,000 or more than 120,000 public chains were excluded, along with a handful of repertoires with anomalous nucleotide sharing. What TCRdb holds here is the immuneACCESS table cut down to in-frame rearrangements. Part of the clones is not present; checked against another copy, under half of the missing clones reflect an unresolved V gene, and the others are unexplained. The V and J calls and clone size come from that table; D and trimming were worked out from the DNA. The sample yields about 140,000 clones; approximately 10% were counted once. The top ten clones comprise about 7.5% of the sample.

Via the germline V gene, CDR1 is SGHDN and CDR2 FVKESK. V loses 3 bases, J loses 3 bases, and the germline ends lie 6 bases apart. From cysteine to phenylalanine, the CDR3 is 13 amino acids long. The only DNA kept is the CDR3, 39 bases in frame from the first base. In total, approximately 690 healthy bone marrow donors made up the cohort. At the time of sampling, all cohort members were nominally healthy, though unrecorded immune exposures were likely present. The donor tested CMV seropositive and was one of the 289 seropositive cohort members. A peripheral blood sample was provided by each donor, and peripheral blood mononuclear cells were used for TCR beta sequencing. The Qiagen DNeasy Blood Extraction Kit was used to extract genomic DNA from the blood cell samples. In its sample, this clone was seen a few times. Its antigen remains unidentified. No much larger clone is present one base from it, and per-base qualities are unavailable.

The chain uses TRBV14 and TRBJ1-5; TRBD1 is a possible D gene, resting on 5 matching bases. This TCR came from a woman aged 40 to 50 in good health and CMV-seropositive. The sequenced material came from PBMCs. The sequenced DNA: TGTGCCAGCAGCCAGGGGCTCAATCAGCCCCAGCATTTT. The translation is CASSQGLNQPQHF.